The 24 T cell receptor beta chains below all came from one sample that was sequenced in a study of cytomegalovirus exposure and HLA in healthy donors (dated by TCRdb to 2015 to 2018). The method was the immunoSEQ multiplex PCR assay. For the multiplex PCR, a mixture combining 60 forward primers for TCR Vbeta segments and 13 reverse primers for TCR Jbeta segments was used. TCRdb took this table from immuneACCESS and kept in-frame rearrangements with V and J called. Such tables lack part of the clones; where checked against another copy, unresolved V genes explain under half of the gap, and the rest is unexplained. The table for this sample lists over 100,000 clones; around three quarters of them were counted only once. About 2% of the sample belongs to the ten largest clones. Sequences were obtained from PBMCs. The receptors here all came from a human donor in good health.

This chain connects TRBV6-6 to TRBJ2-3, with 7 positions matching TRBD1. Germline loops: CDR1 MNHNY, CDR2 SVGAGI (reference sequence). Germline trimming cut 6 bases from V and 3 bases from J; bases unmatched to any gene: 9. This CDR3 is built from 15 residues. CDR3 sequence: CASRVQGMGTDTQYF. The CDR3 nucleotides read TGTGCCAGCAGGGTACAGGGGATGGGGACAGATACGCAGTATTTT.

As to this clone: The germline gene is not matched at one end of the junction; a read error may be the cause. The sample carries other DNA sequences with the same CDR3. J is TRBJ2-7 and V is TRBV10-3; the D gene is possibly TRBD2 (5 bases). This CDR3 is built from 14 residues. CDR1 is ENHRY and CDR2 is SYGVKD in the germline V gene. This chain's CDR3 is CAISESLAAYEQYF. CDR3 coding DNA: TGTGCCATCAGTGAGTCTCTAGCTGCCTATGAGCAGTACTTC.

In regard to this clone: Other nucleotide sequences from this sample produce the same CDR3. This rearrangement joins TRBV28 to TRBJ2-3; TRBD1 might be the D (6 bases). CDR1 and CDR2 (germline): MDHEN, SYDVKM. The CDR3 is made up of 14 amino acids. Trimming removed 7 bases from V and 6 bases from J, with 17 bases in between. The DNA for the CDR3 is TGTGCCAGCAATCTACAGGGTTCTTCGGATACGCAGTATTTT. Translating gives CASNLQGSSDTQYF. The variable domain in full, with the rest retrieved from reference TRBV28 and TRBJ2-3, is DVKVTQSSRYLVKRTGEKVFLECVQDMDHENMFWYRQDPGLGLRLIYFSYDVKMKEKGDIPEGYSVSREKKERFSLILESASTNQTSMYLCASNLQGSSDTQYFGPGTRLTVL.

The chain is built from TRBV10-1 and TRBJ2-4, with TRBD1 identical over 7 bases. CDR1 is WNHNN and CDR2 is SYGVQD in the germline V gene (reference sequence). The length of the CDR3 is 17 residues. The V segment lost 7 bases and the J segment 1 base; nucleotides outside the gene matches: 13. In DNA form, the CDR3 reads TGCGCCAGCACCATACCCGGGACAGCTTTCGCCAAAAACATTCAGTACTTC. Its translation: CASTIPGTAFAKNIQYF.

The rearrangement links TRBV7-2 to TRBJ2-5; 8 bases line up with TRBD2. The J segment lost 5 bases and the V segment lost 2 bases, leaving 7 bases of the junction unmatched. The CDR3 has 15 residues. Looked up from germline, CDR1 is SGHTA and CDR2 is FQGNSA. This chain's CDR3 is CASSLSRAGGETQYF. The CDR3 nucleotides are TGTGCCAGCAGCTTAAGCCGTGCGGGGGGTGAGACCCAGTACTTC.

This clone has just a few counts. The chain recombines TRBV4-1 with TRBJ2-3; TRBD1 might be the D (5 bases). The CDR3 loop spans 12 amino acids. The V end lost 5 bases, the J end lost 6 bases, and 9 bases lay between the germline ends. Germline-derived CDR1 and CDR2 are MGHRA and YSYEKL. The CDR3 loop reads CASSSPGDTQYF. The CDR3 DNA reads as TGCGCCAGCAGCTCCCCAGGGGATACGCAGTATTTT.

The CDR3 DNA is TGTGCCAGCAAACCGACAGCGGGAGGGTACGAGCAGTACTTC. This codes for CASKPTAGGYEQYF. The chain joins TRBV27 to TRBJ2-7; 10 positions agree with TRBD2. Germline trimming cut 7 bases from V and 4 bases from J; bases unmatched to any gene: 7. Germline values: CDR1 MNHEY, CDR2 SMNVEV (reference sequence). The CDR3 extends over 14 amino acids.

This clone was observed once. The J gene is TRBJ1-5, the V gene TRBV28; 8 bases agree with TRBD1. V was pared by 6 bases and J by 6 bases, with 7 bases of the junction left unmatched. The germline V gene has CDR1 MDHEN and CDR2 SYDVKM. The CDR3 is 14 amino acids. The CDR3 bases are TGTGCCAGCAGCAAAGACAGGGGTGGTCAGCCCCAGCATTTT. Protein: CASSKDRGGQPQHF. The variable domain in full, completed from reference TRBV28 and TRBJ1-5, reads DVKVTQSSRYLVKRTGEKVFLECVQDMDHENMFWYRQDPGLGLRLIYFSYDVKMKEKGDIPEGYSVSREKKERFSLILESASTNQTSMYLCASSKDRGGQPQHFGDGTRLSIL.

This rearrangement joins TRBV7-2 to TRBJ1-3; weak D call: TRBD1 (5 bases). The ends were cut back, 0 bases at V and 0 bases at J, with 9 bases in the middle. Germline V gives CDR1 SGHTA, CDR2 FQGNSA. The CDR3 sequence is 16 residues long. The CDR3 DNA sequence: TGTGCCAGCAGCTTAGCCGGGGGACCCTCTGGAAACACCATATATTTT. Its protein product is CASSLAGGPSGNTIYF.

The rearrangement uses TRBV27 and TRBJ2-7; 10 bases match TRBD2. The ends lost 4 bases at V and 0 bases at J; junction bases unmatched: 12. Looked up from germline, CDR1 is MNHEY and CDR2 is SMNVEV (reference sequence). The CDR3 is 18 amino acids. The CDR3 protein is CASSSGLKASGGSYEQYF. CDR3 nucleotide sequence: TGTGCCAGCAGTTCCGGCTTAAAGGCTAGCGGGGGCTCCTACGAGCAGTACTTC.

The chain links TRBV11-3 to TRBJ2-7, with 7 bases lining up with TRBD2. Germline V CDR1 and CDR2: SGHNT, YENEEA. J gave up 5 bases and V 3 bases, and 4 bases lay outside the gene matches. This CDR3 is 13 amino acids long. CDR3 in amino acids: CASSLSGAHEQYF. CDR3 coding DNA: TGTGCCAGCAGCTTGAGCGGGGCCCACGAGCAGTACTTC. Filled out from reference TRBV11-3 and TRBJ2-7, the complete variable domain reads EAGVVQSPRYKIIEKKQPVAFWCNPISGHNTLYWYLQNLGQGPELLIRYENEEAVDDSQLPKDRFSAERLKGVDSTLKIQPAELGDSAVYLCASSLSGAHEQYFGPGTRLTVT.

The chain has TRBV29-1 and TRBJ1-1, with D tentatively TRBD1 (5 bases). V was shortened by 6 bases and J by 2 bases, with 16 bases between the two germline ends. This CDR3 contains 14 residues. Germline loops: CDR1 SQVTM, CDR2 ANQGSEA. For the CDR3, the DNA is TGCAGCGTAGCAGACCATGGGGCAAACACTGAAGCTTTCTTT. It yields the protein CSVADHGANTEAFF.

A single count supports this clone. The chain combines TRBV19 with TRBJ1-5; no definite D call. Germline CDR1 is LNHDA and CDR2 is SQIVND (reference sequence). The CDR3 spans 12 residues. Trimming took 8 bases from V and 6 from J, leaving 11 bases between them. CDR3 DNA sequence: TGTGCCAGTTCATTCAACGGTCAGCCCCAGCATTTT. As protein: CASSFNGQPQHF.

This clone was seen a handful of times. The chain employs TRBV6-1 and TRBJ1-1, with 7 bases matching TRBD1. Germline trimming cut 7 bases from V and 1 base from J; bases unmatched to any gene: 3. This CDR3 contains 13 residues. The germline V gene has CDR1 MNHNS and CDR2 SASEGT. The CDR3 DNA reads TGTGCCAGCAAGGAGGGGGCGAACACTGAAGCTTTCTTT. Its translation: CASKEGANTEAFF.

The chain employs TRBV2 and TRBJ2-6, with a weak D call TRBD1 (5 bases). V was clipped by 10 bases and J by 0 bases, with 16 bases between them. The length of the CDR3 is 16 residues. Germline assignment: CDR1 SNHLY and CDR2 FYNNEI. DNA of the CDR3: TGTGCCATCAAGGGGCGTTCAAGCTCTGGGGCCAACGTCCTGACTTTC. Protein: CAIKGRSSSGANVLTF.

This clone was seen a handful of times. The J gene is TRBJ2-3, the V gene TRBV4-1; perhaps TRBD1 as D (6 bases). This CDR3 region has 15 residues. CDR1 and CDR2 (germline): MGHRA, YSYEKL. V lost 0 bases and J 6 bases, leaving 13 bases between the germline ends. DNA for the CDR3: TGCGCCAGCAGCCAAGAAGAAGGCAGGGGTGATACGCAGTATTTT. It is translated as CASSQEEGRGDTQYF.

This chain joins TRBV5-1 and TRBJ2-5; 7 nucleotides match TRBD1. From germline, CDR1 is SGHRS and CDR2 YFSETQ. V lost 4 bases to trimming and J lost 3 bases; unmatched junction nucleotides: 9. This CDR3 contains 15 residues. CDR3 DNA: TGCGCCAGCAGCAAAACCGGGACAGCTAAAGAGACCCAGTACTTC. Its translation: CASSKTGTAKETQYF.

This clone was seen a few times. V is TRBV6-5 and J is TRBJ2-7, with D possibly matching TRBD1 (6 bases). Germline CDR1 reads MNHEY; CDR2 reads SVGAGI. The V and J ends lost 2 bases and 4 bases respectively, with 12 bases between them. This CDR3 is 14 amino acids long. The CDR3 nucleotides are TGTGCCAGCAGTTACGCACAGGGCGGGTACGAGCAGTACTTC. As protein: CASSYAQGGYEQYF.

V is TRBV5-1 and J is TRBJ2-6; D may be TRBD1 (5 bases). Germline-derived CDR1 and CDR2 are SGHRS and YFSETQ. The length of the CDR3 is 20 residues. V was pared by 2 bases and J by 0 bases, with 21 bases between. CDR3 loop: CASSFFRVQAPSSGANVLTF. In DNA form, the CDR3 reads TGCGCCAGCAGCTTCTTCAGGGTACAAGCCCCCAGCTCTGGGGCCAACGTCCTGACTTTC.

As DNA, the CDR3 is TGCGCCAGCAGCTTGGGTGCGGGGGGCTCAAATGAAAAACTGTTTTTT. Its translation: CASSLGAGGSNEKLFF. V is TRBV5-1 and J is TRBJ1-4, with D perhaps matching TRBD1 (6 bases). Per germline, CDR1 SGHRS and CDR2 YFSETQ. The CDR3 length is 16 residues. Trimming took 0 bases from V and 5 from J, leaving 14 bases between them.

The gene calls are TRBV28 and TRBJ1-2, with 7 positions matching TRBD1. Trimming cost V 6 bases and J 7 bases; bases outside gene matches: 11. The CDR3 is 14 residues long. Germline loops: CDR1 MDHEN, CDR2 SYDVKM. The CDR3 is CASSSLGEGAGYTF. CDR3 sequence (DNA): TGTGCCAGCAGCTCGCTGGGAGAGGGGGCTGGCTACACCTTC.

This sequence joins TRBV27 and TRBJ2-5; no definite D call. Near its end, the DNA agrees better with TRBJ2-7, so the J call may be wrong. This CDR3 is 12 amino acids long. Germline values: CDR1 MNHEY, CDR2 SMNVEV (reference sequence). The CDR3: CASSPSPYEQYF. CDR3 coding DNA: TGTGCCAGCAGTCCCTCCCCCTACGAGCAGTACTTC.

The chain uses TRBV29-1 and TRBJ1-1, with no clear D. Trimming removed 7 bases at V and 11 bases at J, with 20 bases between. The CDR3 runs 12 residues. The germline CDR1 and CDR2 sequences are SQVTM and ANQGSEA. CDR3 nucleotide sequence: TGCAGCGCTGGCGCCTCCCCCGCGGGGGCTTTCTTT. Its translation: CSAGASPAGAFF.

As DNA, the CDR3 is TGTGCCAGCAGTTTAGGAGGCAGACCCTACGAGCAGTACTTC. Its protein is CASSLGGRPYEQYF. This rearrangement joins TRBV28 to TRBJ2-7; perhaps TRBD2 as D (5 bases). The CDR3 loop spans 14 amino acids. Per the germline V gene, CDR1 is MDHEN and CDR2 is SYDVKM. Trimming took off 2 bases at V and 2 bases at J, with 10 bases between the two ends.